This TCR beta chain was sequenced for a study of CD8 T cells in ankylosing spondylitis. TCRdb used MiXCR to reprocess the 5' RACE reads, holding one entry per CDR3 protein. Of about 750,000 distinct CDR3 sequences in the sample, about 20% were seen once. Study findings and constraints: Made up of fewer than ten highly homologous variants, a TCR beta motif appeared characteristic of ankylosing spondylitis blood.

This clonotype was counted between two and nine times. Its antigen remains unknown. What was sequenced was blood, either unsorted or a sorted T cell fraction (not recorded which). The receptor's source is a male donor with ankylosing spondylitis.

The CDR3, as DNA: TGTGCCAGCAGACCAGGGGCTAGCGGGAGCCAAGAGACCCAGTACTTC. It codes for CASRPGASGSQETQYF. The chain employs TRBV5-8 and TRBJ2-5; 10 positions match TRBD2. The CDR3 covers 16 residues. Germline V gene data show CDR1 as SGHTS and CDR2 as YDEGEE. Trimming removed 5 bases from V and 1 base from J; junction bases left unmatched: 8. Complete variable domain (other parts from reference TRBV5-8 and TRBJ2-5): EAGVTQSPTHLIKTRGQQATLRCSPISGHTSVYWYQQALGLGLQFLLWYDEGEERNRGNFPPRFSGRQFPNYSSELNVNALELEDSALYLCASRPGASGSQETQYFGPGTRLLVL.